Below, 27 T cell receptor beta chains from the same sample are listed, as sequenced in a study of blood T cell repertoires in COVID-19. The method was immunoSEQ multiplex PCR; TCRdb's version includes in-frame clones alone and lacks a portion of them. Found here are 180,000 or so clones, over 80% of them singletons; the top ten hold 10% to 15%. The specimen sequenced was PBMCs or T cells enriched from blood (not recorded which). These receptor sequences come from a woman aged 55-75 years who had recovered from COVID-19.

This clone was found a few times. This chain links TRBV27 with TRBJ1-1; 7 bases are shared with TRBD1. CDR3 size: 15 residues. V shed 3 bases, J shed 2 bases, and the junction held 6 bases outside the gene matches. Per germline, CDR1 MNHEY and CDR2 SMNVEV (reference sequence). CDR3 sequence: CASSFGTGANTEAFF. The CDR3 region has the DNA TGTGCCAGCAGTTTTGGAACAGGGGCCAACACTGAAGCTTTCTTT.

The chain has TRBV5-6 and TRBJ1-2; no firm D call. V was cut by 3 bases and J by 0 bases, with 12 bases left in between. Germline CDR1 and CDR2: SGHDT and YYEEEE. The length of the CDR3 is 15 residues. Here the CDR3 DNA reads TGTGCCAGCAGCTCGGGAGGGAGAGCTAACTATGGCTACACCTTC. It codes for CASSSGGRANYGYTF.

The J gene is TRBJ2-6, the V gene TRBV20-1, with D possibly TRBD1 on 5 matching bases. Trimming stripped 3 bases from V and 0 bases from J, with 6 bases between. The CDR3 is made up of 14 amino acids. The V gene's germline CDR1 is DFQATT and CDR2 SNEGSKA (reference sequence). The CDR3 sequence is CSASDSSGANVLTF. The CDR3, as DNA: TGCAGTGCTAGTGACAGCTCTGGGGCCAACGTCCTGACTTTC.

J is TRBJ2-1 and V is TRBV25-1, with TRBD2 identical over 10 bases. This CDR3 region has 16 residues. The germline V gene encodes CDR1 MGHDK and CDR2 SYGVNS. The ends lost 0 bases at V and 9 bases at J; junction bases unmatched: 8. CDR3 nucleotide sequence: TGTGCCAGCAGTGAATACGAGCGGGGGGGCCGTGTTGAGCAGTTCTTC. It is translated as CASSEYERGGRVEQFF.

Here the CDR3 DNA reads TGTGCCAGCAGTTTGGGCCGGGGTCATGGGAAAGGCAATCAGCCCCAGCATTTT. Protein product: CASSLGRGHGKGNQPQHF. The chain carries TRBV28 and TRBJ1-5; D uncertain. Per the germline V gene, CDR1 is MDHEN and CDR2 is SYDVKM. Trimming took off 3 bases at V and 2 bases at J, with 20 bases between the two ends. The CDR3 consists of 18 residues.

The chain recombines TRBV7-9 with TRBJ1-5; unclear D gene. The CDR3 runs to 12 residues. Trimming pared 5 bases from V and 4 bases from J, leaving 6 bases between. CDR1 and CDR2 from the germline V gene are SEHNR and FQNEAQ (reference sequence). Here the CDR3 reads CASSRQNQPQHF. DNA for the CDR3: TGTGCCAGCAGCCGCCAGAATCAGCCCCAGCATTTT.

The chain is built from TRBV7-9 and TRBJ2-1; 7 nucleotides align to TRBD1. CDR3 length: 16 amino acids. V lost 5 bases and J lost 7; bases outside the gene matches: 14. The germline gives CDR1 SEHNR, CDR2 FQNEAQ (reference sequence). Here the CDR3 DNA reads TGTGCCAGCAGCGGCTACTCCGGGACAGTGAAAAATGAGCAGTTCTTC. Its protein product is CASSGYSGTVKNEQFF.

J is TRBJ2-2 and V is TRBV3-1 (or the pseudogene TRBV3-2); a weak D match, TRBD1 (6 bases). CDR3 length: 13 amino acids. Germline CDR1 LGHDT, CDR2 YNNKEL (reference sequence). Trimming took off 4 bases at V and 5 bases at J, with 8 bases between the two ends. The CDR3 nucleotides are TGTGCCAGCAGCCCCGGACAGACCGGGGAGCTGTTTTTT. It is translated as CASSPGQTGELFF.

J is TRBJ1-2 and V is TRBV27; the match to TRBD1 covers 10 bases. The junction had 3 bases not matched to a gene; V was cut back by 2 bases and J by 0 bases. Germline values: CDR1 MNHEY, CDR2 SMNVEV (reference sequence). The CDR3 totals 16 residues. CDR3 nucleotides: TGTGCCAGCAGTTTAAGGGGGACAGGGGCTAACTATGGCTACACCTTC. It codes for CASSLRGTGANYGYTF.

The chain uses TRBV27 and TRBJ2-2; possibly TRBD2 for D (5 bases). CDR3 length: 15 amino acids. Germline CDR1 reads MNHEY; CDR2 reads SMNVEV (reference sequence). Trimming pared 2 bases from V and 0 bases from J, leaving 7 bases between. CDR3: CASSLSGTNTGELFF. CDR3 DNA sequence: TGTGCCAGCAGTTTAAGCGGCACGAACACCGGGGAGCTGTTTTTT.

V usage is TRBV28 and J usage is TRBJ1-1, with D possibly TRBD1 on 5 matching bases. The CDR3 consists of 14 residues. V lost 2 bases and J lost 1, with 8 bases in between. Germline V CDR1 and CDR2: MDHEN, SYDVKM. The CDR3 here is CASSLQGWNTEAFF. Written as DNA, the CDR3 is TGTGCCAGCAGTTTACAGGGTTGGAACACTGAAGCTTTCTTT.

The V call is TRBV5-1, the J call TRBJ2-5; 9 nucleotides align to TRBD1. CDR1 SGHRS and CDR2 YFSETQ come from the germline V gene. The CDR3 contains 14 residues. Unmatched junction bases numbered 5, after V lost 3 bases and J lost 5 bases. CDR3 sequence (DNA): TGCGCCAGCAGCTCAACAGGGGGCGCGGAGACCCAGTACTTC. It specifies CASSSTGGAETQYF.

The J gene is TRBJ2-7, the V gene TRBV5-6; 12 bases line up with TRBD2. The germline V gene has CDR1 SGHDT and CDR2 YYEEEE. The CDR3 is 18 residues long. Germline trimming cut 4 bases from V and 6 bases from J; bases unmatched to any gene: 17. CDR3 bases: TGTGCCAGCAGCCAGAGAGATGGACTAGCGGGACCCCCCGGCGAGCAGTACTTC. Its translation is CASSQRDGLAGPPGEQYF. The full variable domain, with the rest looked up from reference TRBV5-6 and TRBJ2-7, is DAGVTQSPTHLIKTRGQQVTLRCSPKSGHDTVSWYQQALGQGPQFIFQYYEEEERQRGNFPDRFSGHQFPNYSSELNVNALLLGDSALYLCASSQRDGLAGPPGEQYFGPGTRLTVT.

This clone was detected only a few times. The V and J genes are TRBV15 and TRBJ1-2, with TRBD1 as a possible D gene (5 bases). Per the germline V gene, CDR1 is LNHNV and CDR2 is YYDKDF (reference sequence). This CDR3 comprises 14 residues. V dropped 5 bases and J dropped 6 bases, with 16 bases sitting between them. CDR3 residues: CATSRQSAANGYTF. As DNA, the CDR3 is TGTGCCACCAGCCGACAGTCGGCAGCCAATGGCTACACCTTC.

The rearrangement uses TRBV5-8 and TRBJ1-4; maybe TRBD1 (6 bases). Deletions cut 6 bases from V and 7 bases from J, with 10 bases between. The germline V gene has CDR1 SGHTS and CDR2 YDEGEE. This CDR3 has 12 residues. CDR3 in amino acids: CASTQTGEKLFF. CDR3 sequence (DNA): TGTGCCAGCACCCAGACAGGTGAAAAACTGTTTTTT.

The chain combines TRBV12-3 or TRBV12-4 with TRBJ1-2, with 9 nucleotides matching TRBD1. J gave up 13 bases and V 5 bases, and 11 bases lay outside the gene matches. There are 13 residues in the CDR3. CDR3 sequence reads: CASSGGQGRRSTF. DNA of the CDR3: TGTGCCAGCAGTGGTGGACAGGGGAGAAGATCCACCTTC.

V gene TRBV4-1 combines with J gene TRBJ1-3; 8 bases align to TRBD1. The CDR3 spans 12 residues. Germline CDR1 MGHRA, CDR2 YSYEKL. V lost 4 bases to trimming and J lost 7 bases; unmatched junction nucleotides: 0. CDR3 coding DNA: TGCGCCAGCAGCCGGACAGGGAACACCATATATTTT. Its protein is CASSRTGNTIYF.

This sequence joins TRBV27 and TRBJ2-7; 8 bases are a match to TRBD2. The germline V gene has CDR1 MNHEY and CDR2 SMNVEV (reference sequence). V was clipped by 5 bases and J by 4 bases; unmatched bases: 19. This CDR3 is built from 18 residues. CDR3 residues: CASSATPIGGARRYEQYF. The DNA for the CDR3 is TGTGCCAGCAGTGCGACCCCTATCGGGGGGGCGAGGAGATACGAGCAGTACTTC.

The gene calls are TRBV2 and TRBJ1-3; D is possibly TRBD1 (6 bases). The CDR3 loop spans 15 amino acids. V was clipped by 7 bases and J by 7 bases, with 20 bases between them. CDR1 and CDR2 from the germline V gene are SNHLY and FYNNEI. CDR3 DNA sequence: TGTGCCAGCACCGTAGACAGGACGGTAGGGAACACCATATATTTT. Its protein is CASTVDRTVGNTIYF. Complete variable domain (other parts from reference TRBV2 and TRBJ1-3): EPEVTQTPSHQVTQMGQEVILRCVPISNHLYFYWYRQILGQKVEFLVSFYNNEISEKSEIFDDQFSVERPDGSNFTLKIRSTKLEDSAMYFCASTVDRTVGNTIYFGEGSWLTVV.

V usage is TRBV2 and J usage is TRBJ1-5; possible D gene TRBD1, 5 bases. This CDR3 has 15 amino acids. Germline values: CDR1 SNHLY, CDR2 FYNNEI. Trimming took 2 bases from V and 3 from J, leaving 11 bases between them. The DNA of the CDR3 is TGTGCCAGCAGTGAAATAGGACATCCCAATCAGCCCCAGCATTTT. This sequence encodes CASSEIGHPNQPQHF.

The chain has TRBV5-4 and TRBJ2-5, with TRBD2 matching 11 bases. With 4 bases clipped from V and 3 bases from J, the junction kept 2 bases outside the gene matches. Looked up from germline, CDR1 is SGHNT and CDR2 is YYREEE (reference sequence). The CDR3 consists of 14 residues. CDR3 sequence: CASSEGLAEETQYF. In nucleotides, the CDR3 is TGTGCCAGCAGCGAGGGACTAGCGGAAGAGACCCAGTACTTC.

The V call is TRBV3-1 (or the pseudogene TRBV3-2), the J call TRBJ1-3; D call uncertain. Trimming removed 1 base at V and 0 bases at J, with 13 bases between. In germline, CDR1 is LGHDT, CDR2 YNNKEL (reference sequence). This CDR3 spans 17 amino acids. The CDR3 protein is CASSQAFGEVSGNTIYF. The CDR3 DNA follows: TGTGCCAGCAGCCAAGCTTTCGGGGAAGTCTCTGGAAACACCATATATTTT.

This clone was counted only a few times. The chain links TRBV3-1 (or the pseudogene TRBV3-2) to TRBJ1-4, with 9 bases that match TRBD1. The CDR3 length is 17 residues. The germline CDR1 and CDR2 sequences are LGHDT and YNNKEL (reference sequence). J was trimmed by 7 bases and V by 2 bases; bases with no gene match: 11. CDR3 sequence (DNA): TGTGCCAGCAGCCAATCCCGGGACAGGGTTTCTGTTGAAAAACTGTTTTTT. Residues: CASSQSRDRVSVEKLFF.

V gene TRBV5-6 combines with J gene TRBJ2-5, with TRBD1 as a possible D gene (6 bases). Trimming took off 2 bases at V and 7 bases at J, with 15 bases between the two ends. The germline V gene has CDR1 SGHDT and CDR2 YYEEEE. The CDR3 consists of 14 residues. Here the CDR3 reads CASSFTGTEGTQYF. CDR3 nucleotides: TGTGCCAGCAGCTTTACAGGGACCGAAGGGACCCAGTACTTC.

The chain combines TRBV6-5 with TRBJ1-6, with 8 nucleotides matching TRBD1. The CDR3 extends over 16 amino acids. Germline values: CDR1 MNHEY, CDR2 SVGAGI. Losses at the gene ends were 0 bases for V and 10 bases for J; bases not matched to a gene: 8. CDR3 sequence: CASSYSSPGGQSPLHF. DNA of the CDR3: TGTGCCAGCAGTTACTCGAGCCCAGGGGGCCAATCACCCCTCCACTTT.

V usage is TRBV11-2 and J usage is TRBJ1-2; TRBD1 is a possible D gene (6 bases). V lost 0 bases and J 7 bases, leaving 12 bases between the germline ends. The CDR3 sequence is 14 residues long. From germline, CDR1 is SGHAT and CDR2 FQNNGV. The CDR3 region is CASSLEGAQRGYTF. The CDR3 DNA sequence: TGTGCCAGCAGCTTAGAGGGGGCGCAACGTGGCTACACCTTC.

This chain joins TRBV27 and TRBJ1-1, with D possibly matching TRBD1 (6 bases). Trimming shortened V by 5 bases and J by 1 base, and 11 bases separated the two germline ends. Germline CDR1 MNHEY, CDR2 SMNVEV (reference sequence). The CDR3 spans 14 residues. The CDR3 here is CASSPGTQNTEAFF. In DNA, the CDR3 is TGTGCCAGCAGTCCCGGGACACAGAACACTGAAGCTTTCTTT.